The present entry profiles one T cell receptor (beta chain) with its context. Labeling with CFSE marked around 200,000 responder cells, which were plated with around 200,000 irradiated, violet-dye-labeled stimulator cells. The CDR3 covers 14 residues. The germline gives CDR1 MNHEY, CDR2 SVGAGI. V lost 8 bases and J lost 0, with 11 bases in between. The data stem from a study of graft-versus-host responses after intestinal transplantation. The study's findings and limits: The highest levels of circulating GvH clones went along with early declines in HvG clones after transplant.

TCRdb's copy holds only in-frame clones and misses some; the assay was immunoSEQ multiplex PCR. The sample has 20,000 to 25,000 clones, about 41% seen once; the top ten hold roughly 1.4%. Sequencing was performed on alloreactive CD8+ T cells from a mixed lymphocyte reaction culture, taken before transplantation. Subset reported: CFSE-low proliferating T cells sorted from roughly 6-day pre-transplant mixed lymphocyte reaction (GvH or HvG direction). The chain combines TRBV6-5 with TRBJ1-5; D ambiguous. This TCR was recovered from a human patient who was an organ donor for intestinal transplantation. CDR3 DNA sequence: TGTGCCAGCCTAAGGGATTATAGCAATCAGCCCCAGCATTTT. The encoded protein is CASLRDYSNQPQHF.